This entry is about one T cell receptor beta chain. What it binds is unknown. Under the ViraFEST assay, PBMC were stimulated with viral peptide pools so that antigen-specific CD4+ T cells expanded. Sequencing was performed afterwards. Investigators separated out CD4+ T cells once about eleven days of culture had passed. According to the study, vaccine recipients showed no prior SARS-CoV-2 infection and negative nucleocapsid antibodies. The V gene's germline CDR1 is ENHRY and CDR2 SYGVKD. The CDR3 is 14 amino acids. V lost 3 bases and J 6 bases, leaving 11 bases between the germline ends. This sample is drawn from a study of vaccination effects on CD4 cells after COVID-19. Whole-study results and caveats: Researchers reported few convalescent patients and no early post-infection timepoints in the study. Clones of infection and vaccine origin contracted markedly late after vaccination.

Assay used: immunoSEQ multiplex PCR; TCRdb lists only in-frame clones, some missing. Seen here are approximately 23,000 clones, about two thirds observed once, and the top ten hold around 13%. The source of this sequence is a human donor who received a COVID-19 vaccine. The sample was CD4+ T cells from PBMCs cultured with HCoV-OC43 spike peptides, taken before COVID-19 vaccination. This sample's subset: HCoV-OC43 spike overlapping peptide pool stimulation. The rearrangement uses TRBV10-3 and TRBJ1-4; perhaps TRBD1 as D (5 bases). The CDR3 region has the DNA TGTGCCATCAGTGATAAGGGGACGGATGAAAAACTGTTTTTT. This translates into CAISDKGTDEKLFF.